This T cell receptor beta chain was sequenced for a study of blood T cells in healthy people across ages. Then a second PCR, running about 6 to 12 cycles, was carried out with a sample-barcoded 5' primer and a J-beta primer mix. TCRdb called the 5' RACE reads again in MiXCR, with one record for every CDR3 protein. The table includes about 780,000 distinct CDR3 sequences, about a quarter detected once. The V gene's germline CDR1 is SGHRS and CDR2 YFSETQ. The CDR3 covers 13 residues. The sample holds a few counts of this clonotype. Isolated per sample were at least 6 million PBMCs. These same data were also listed under a study on T cells of mothers and their children.

The genes are TRBV5-1 and TRBJ2-5; maybe TRBD1 (6 bases). The closer fit of TRBJ2-1 to the DNA end suggests the J call may be wrong. Source material: blood. The receptor's source is a boy aged 10-17 years in good health. This chain's CDR3 is CASSLPGTQGQFF. CDR3 DNA: TGCGCCAGCAGCTTGCCCGGGACACAGGGGCAGTTCTTC.